What follows are 14 T cell receptor beta chains derived from one specimen sequenced in a study of regulatory T cells in long-lasting Graves disease. Regarding time point: newly diagnosed GD, antithyroid drugs for less than 3 months. There was RNA extracted from PBMCs, and the TCR library was made from it. Building the TCR beta libraries relied on iRepertoire HTBI primers, and CDR3 regions underwent Arm-PCR. TCRdb recomputed calls from the multiplex PCR reads with MiXCR, one row per CDR3 protein. The top ten hold roughly 8.2% of the sample, which has approximately 540,000 distinct CDR3 sequences, about 12% seen once. The same sample was also studied in work on T cells in Graves' hyperthyroidism and ophthalmopathy.

The specimen was peripheral blood mononuclear cells (PBMCs), collected at new diagnosis, from a patient treated with antithyroid drugs. All receptors come from a woman under 40 with Graves disease.

This clonotype has a single count. This may come from a read error, since a much larger clone is one base off. The chain links TRBV2 to TRBJ1-4; a possible D gene is TRBD1 (6 bases). Germline V gene data show CDR1 as SNHLY and CDR2 as FYNNEI. This CDR3 spans 16 amino acids. V lost 2 bases and J 5 bases, leaving 15 bases between the germline ends. The CDR3 sequence is CASSEFSGAGNEKLFF. Here the CDR3 DNA reads TGTGCCAGCAGTGAATTTTCGGGGGCAGGAAATGAAAAACTGTTTTTT.

This clonotype was counted between two and nine times. The chain has TRBV3-1 and TRBJ2-7; TRBD2 might be the D (6 bases). CDR3 length equals 14 residues. Germline V gene sequence: CDR1 LGHDT, CDR2 YNNKEL (reference sequence). Trimming cost V 2 bases and J 7 bases, with 15 bases left between them. CDR3 sequence: CASSQYGGEGEQYF. For the CDR3, the DNA is TGTGCCAGCAGCCAATACGGGGGAGAGGGAGAGCAGTACTTC.

This clonotype was seen a few times. The chain has TRBV11-3 and TRBJ2-2; D gene unclear. The CDR3 consists of 13 residues. Germline V gene sequence: CDR1 SGHNT, CDR2 YENEEA. Trimming removed 5 bases at V and 6 bases at J, with 10 bases between. In DNA form, the CDR3 reads TGTGCCAGCAGCCGAAAGGGTTCCGGGGAGCTGTTTTTT. It yields the protein CASSRKGSGELFF.

The rearrangement uses TRBV5-6 and TRBJ2-7; D is ambiguous. The CDR3 extends over 16 amino acids. The V and J ends lost 2 bases and 4 bases respectively, with 19 bases between them. Germline-derived CDR1 and CDR2 are SGHDT and YYEEEE. The CDR3 sequence: CASSLDGYGSVYEQYF. Here the CDR3 DNA reads TGTGCCAGCAGCTTAGACGGGTATGGATCTGTATACGAGCAGTACTTC.

This chain joins TRBV7-2 and TRBJ1-1, with TRBD1 matching over 7 bases. Unmatched junction bases numbered 8, after V lost 3 bases and J lost 1 base. Germline V gene sequence: CDR1 SGHTA, CDR2 FQGNSA. This CDR3 region has 16 residues. CDR3 sequence (DNA): TGTGCCAGCAGCTTGTTAGCCGGACAGGCGAACACTGAAGCTTTCTTT. Amino acid sequence: CASSLLAGQANTEAFF.

Many counts were recorded for this clonotype. The chain recombines TRBV24-1 with TRBJ2-1; D is ambiguous. The CDR3 length is 14 residues. Germline values: CDR1 KGHDR, CDR2 SFDVKD. With 4 bases removed from V and 8 bases from J, the gap between germline ends came to 14 bases. In DNA form, the CDR3 reads TGTGCCACCAGTGACCCTGACACGTTCCATGAGCAGTTCTTC. Its protein is CATSDPDTFHEQFF.

This rearrangement joins TRBV25-1 to TRBJ2-5, with TRBD1 identical over 9 bases. Germline loops: CDR1 MGHDK, CDR2 SYGVNS. The CDR3 is 15 amino acids. The junction had 10 bases not matched to a gene; V was cut back by 6 bases and J by 5 bases. The CDR3 DNA reads as TGTGCCAGCAGCGTGCCGGGACAGGGTTGGGAGACCCAGTACTTC. This gives the protein CASSVPGQGWETQYF.

The V and J genes are TRBV24-1 and TRBJ1-5, with TRBD1 matching over 7 bases. The CDR3 is 14 residues long. V shed 10 bases and J 0 bases; nucleotides not matched to a gene: 5. Germline V CDR1 and CDR2: KGHDR, SFDVKD. The CDR3 is CATGDSYSNQPQHF. CDR3 DNA sequence: TGTGCCACGGGGGACAGTTATAGCAATCAGCCCCAGCATTTT.

The genes are TRBV7-9 and TRBJ2-1, with D possibly matching TRBD2 (6 bases). The germline CDR1 and CDR2 sequences are SEHNR and FQNEAQ (reference sequence). V dropped 5 bases and J dropped 8 bases, with 13 bases sitting between them. The CDR3 is 13 amino acids. The DNA of the CDR3 is TGTGCCAGCAGCCCATCTGGGGAGGATGAGCAGTTCTTC. Translated: CASSPSGEDEQFF.

This clonotype was picked up a small number of times. This rearrangement joins TRBV2 to TRBJ1-6, with D possibly being TRBD1 (5 bases). Per the germline V gene, CDR1 is SNHLY and CDR2 is FYNNEI. Trimming cost V 1 base and J 10 bases, with 17 bases left between them. The CDR3 spans 16 residues. The CDR3 region has the DNA TGTGCCAGCAGTGAAGGGTGGGGGGGTGGTCGGTCACCCCTCCACTTT. Its protein is CASSEGWGGGRSPLHF.

This clonotype was detected only a few times. The rearrangement joins TRBV11-3 to TRBJ1-5; 7 bases match TRBD1. The trim removed 4 bases at V and 1 base at J, leaving 16 bases unmatched. CDR1 is SGHNT, CDR2 YENEEA, per germline. The CDR3 runs 19 residues. CDR3 sequence (DNA): TGTGCCAGCAGCTCGGAAGAAGCTTACAGGGGAGTAAGCAATCAGCCCCAGCATTTT. It specifies CASSSEEAYRGVSNQPQHF.

This clonotype was counted at least ten times. The rearrangement links TRBV7-2 to TRBJ2-5; TRBD1 matches 8 bases. V was pared by 5 bases and J by 3 bases, with 8 bases of the junction left unmatched. The CDR3 has 15 amino acids. Germline loops: CDR1 SGHTA, CDR2 FQGNSA. CDR3 sequence: CASSPGDRWEETQYF. For the CDR3, the DNA is TGTGCCAGCAGCCCGGGGGACAGGTGGGAAGAGACCCAGTACTTC.

This clonotype was counted a single time. DNA for the CDR3: TGTGCCAGCAGCCTCTTGACTGTGACGAACACTGAAGCTTTCTTT. This gives the protein CASSLLTVTNTEAFF. The chain employs TRBV3-1 and TRBJ1-1; no reliable D call. The CDR3 length is 15 residues. Trimming left V 4 bases short and J 1 base short, with 13 bases between. CDR1 is LGHDT, CDR2 YNNKEL, per germline (reference sequence).

The J gene is TRBJ2-6, the V gene TRBV19; 10 positions agree with TRBD2. There are 17 residues in the CDR3. Germline V gene data show CDR1 as LNHDA and CDR2 as SQIVND (reference sequence). Trimming cost V 7 bases and J 0 bases; bases outside gene matches: 6. DNA for the CDR3: TGTGCCAGTACTACGCTAGCGGGAGTCTCTGGGGCCAACGTCCTGACTTTC. It yields the protein CASTTLAGVSGANVLTF.